The subject of this entry is one T cell receptor (beta chain). The antigen remains unidentified. This beta chain lies outside the target of a library built for alpha chains; its clone size means little. Every TCR cDNA molecule bore its own unique molecular identifier. Each CDR3 protein gets one entry after TCRdb re-called the 5' RACE reads with MiXCR. In the table there are over 15,000 distinct CDR3 sequences, approximately 10% of which are singletons. This sample is drawn from a study of spatial heterogeneity in lung cancer. Study overall: Fewer alpha-chain than beta-chain sequences were consistently detected. Study conclusions and caveats: The authors estimated that 5.5% to 9% of tumor T cells were covered for alpha chains and approximately 14% for beta chains. Counts of expanded intratumoral alpha and beta TCRs tracked tumor mutation counts.

The time point here: sample taken at primary tumor resection. Whole RNA was taken from tumor, nontumor lung or frozen PBMC; it was then sequenced unsorted. The CDR3 sequence is 13 residues long. Trimming cost V 5 bases and J 8 bases, with 15 bases left between them. Germline V lookup: CDR1 MDHEN, CDR2 SYDVKM. Sequenced material: lung tumor tissue, taken at surgery. The source of this sequence is a female donor with early-stage non-small cell lung cancer. This chain links TRBV28 with TRBJ1-2; a weak D match, TRBD1 (5 bases). In nucleotides, the CDR3 is TGTGCCAGCAGTAAGACCCCTGGGGCCGGCTACACCTTC. Protein product: CASSKTPGAGYTF.